This T cell receptor (beta chain) was captured in a study of cytomegalovirus exposure and HLA in healthy donors. Study-wide findings and caveats: Cytomegalovirus-associated TCR beta chains were listed, numbering roughly 150. TRBV6-2, TRBV6-3 and some other V segments were excluded as indistinguishable. Most observed TCR sequences were rare, whereas some public TCRs were detected in many donors. Earlier findings revealed that most TCR beta V segments proved productive either about 87% or about 30% of the time.

V lost 3 bases, J lost 7 bases, and 7 bases lay in between. The CDR3 has 12 residues. CDR1 is MNHEY, CDR2 SMNVEV, per germline (reference sequence). This clone came up once. Antigen: not known. Use of 60 Vbeta and 13 Jbeta primers characterized the PCR. Sequencing used immunoSEQ multiplex PCR; TCRdb keeps in-frame clones, though not all of them. The data hold some 48,000 clones, with over 60% observed a single time. The sample consisted of PBMCs. The rearrangement links TRBV27 to TRBJ2-1; a possible D gene is TRBD2 (5 bases). This sequence was found in a man aged 25-45 years in good health and CMV-seropositive. CDR3 sequence reads: CASSFRGNEQFF. As DNA, the CDR3 is TGTGCCAGCAGTTTTCGCGGGAATGAGCAGTTCTTC.